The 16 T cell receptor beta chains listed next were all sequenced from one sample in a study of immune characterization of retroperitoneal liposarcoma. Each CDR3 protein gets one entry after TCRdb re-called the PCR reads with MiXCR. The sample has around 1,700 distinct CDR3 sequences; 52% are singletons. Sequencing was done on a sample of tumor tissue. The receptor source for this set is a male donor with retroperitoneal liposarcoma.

CDR3 bases: TGTGCCAGCAGCTCTACGGGGTACAATGAGCAGTTCTTC. Translation gives CASSSTGYNEQFF. This sequence joins TRBV6-1 and TRBJ2-1, with D maybe TRBD2 (5 bases). Germline V CDR1 and CDR2: MNHNS, SASEGT. The CDR3 consists of 13 residues. The V gene lost 6 bases and the J gene lost 4 bases, with 10 bases spanning the gap.

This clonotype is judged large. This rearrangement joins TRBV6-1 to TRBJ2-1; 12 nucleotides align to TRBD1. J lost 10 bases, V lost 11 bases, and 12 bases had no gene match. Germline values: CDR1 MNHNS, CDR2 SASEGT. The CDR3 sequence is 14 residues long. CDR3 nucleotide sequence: TGTGCCTCGCTCGGGACAGGGGGCGGGTACGAGCAGTTCTTC. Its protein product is CASLGTGGGYEQFF.

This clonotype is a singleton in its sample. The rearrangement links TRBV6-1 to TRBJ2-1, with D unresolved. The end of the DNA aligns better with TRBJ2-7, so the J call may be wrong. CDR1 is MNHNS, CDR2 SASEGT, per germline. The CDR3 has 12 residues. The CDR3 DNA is TGTGCCAGCAGTAACACCCGAGCGGAGCAGTACTTC. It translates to CASSNTRAEQYF.

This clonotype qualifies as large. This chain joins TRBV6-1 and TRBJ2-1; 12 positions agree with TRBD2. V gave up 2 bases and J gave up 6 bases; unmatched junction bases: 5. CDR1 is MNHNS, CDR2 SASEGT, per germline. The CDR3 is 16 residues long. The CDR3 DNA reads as TGTGCCAGCAGTGAAACGTGGACTAGCGGGACCAATGAGCAGTTCTTC. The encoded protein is CASSETWTSGTNEQFF.

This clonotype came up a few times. In DNA form, the CDR3 reads TGTGCCAGCAGCGTGGCTGGACTCTCCTACGAGCAGTACTTC. Its translation: CASSVAGLSYEQYF. The chain has TRBV12-3 or TRBV12-4 and TRBJ2-1, with D perhaps TRBD2 (5 bases). TRBJ2-7 explains the end of the DNA better; the J call may be wrong. CDR3 size: 14 residues.

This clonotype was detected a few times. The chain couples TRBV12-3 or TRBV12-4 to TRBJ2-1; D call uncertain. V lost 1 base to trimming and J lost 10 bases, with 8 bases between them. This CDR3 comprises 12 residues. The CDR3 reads CASSLDGYEQFF. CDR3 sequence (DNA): TGTGCCAGCAGTTTAGACGGGTACGAGCAGTTCTTC.

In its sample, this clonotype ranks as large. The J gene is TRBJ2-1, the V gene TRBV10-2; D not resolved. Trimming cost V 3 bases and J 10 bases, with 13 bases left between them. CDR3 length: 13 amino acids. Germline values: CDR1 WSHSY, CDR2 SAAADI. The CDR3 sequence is CASSETPPPEQFF. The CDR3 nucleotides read TGCGCCAGCAGTGAAACACCTCCCCCCGAGCAGTTCTTC.

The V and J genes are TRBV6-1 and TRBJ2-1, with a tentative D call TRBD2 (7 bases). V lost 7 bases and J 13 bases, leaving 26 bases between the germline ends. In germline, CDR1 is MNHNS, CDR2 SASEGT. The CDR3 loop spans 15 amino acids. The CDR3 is CASTGHREGQETQFF. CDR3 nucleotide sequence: TGTGCCAGCACGGGCCACAGGGAGGGCCAAGAGACCCAGTTCTTC.

The CDR3 sequence is CASSLDNGAYNEQFF. In DNA form, the CDR3 reads TGTGCCAGCAGCTTAGACAATGGGGCCTACAATGAGCAGTTCTTC. This sequence joins TRBV7-3 and TRBJ2-1; no definite D call. The CDR3 has 15 residues. Trimming shortened V by 2 bases and J by 2 bases, and 10 bases separated the two germline ends. The germline gives CDR1 SGHTA, CDR2 FQGTGA.

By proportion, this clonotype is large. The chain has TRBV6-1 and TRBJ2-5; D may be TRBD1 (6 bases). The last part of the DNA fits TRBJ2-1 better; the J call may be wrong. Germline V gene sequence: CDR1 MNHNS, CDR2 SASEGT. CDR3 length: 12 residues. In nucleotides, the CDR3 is TGTGCCAGCAGTGAAAGGGGGACAGAGCAGTTCTTC. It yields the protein CASSERGTEQFF.

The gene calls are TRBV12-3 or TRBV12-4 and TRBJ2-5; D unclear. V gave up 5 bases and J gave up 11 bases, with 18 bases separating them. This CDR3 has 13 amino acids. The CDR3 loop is CASSPSRVREQYF. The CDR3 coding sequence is TGTGCCAGCAGTCCCTCTAGGGTTCGTGAGCAGTACTTC.

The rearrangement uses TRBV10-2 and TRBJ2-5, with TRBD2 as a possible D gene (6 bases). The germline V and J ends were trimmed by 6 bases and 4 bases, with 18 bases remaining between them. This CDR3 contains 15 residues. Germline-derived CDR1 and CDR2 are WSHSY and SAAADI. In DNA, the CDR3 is TGCGCCAGCAGCGGTGACTCAGGCGGGGCAGAGACCCAGTACTTC. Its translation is CASSGDSGGAETQYF.

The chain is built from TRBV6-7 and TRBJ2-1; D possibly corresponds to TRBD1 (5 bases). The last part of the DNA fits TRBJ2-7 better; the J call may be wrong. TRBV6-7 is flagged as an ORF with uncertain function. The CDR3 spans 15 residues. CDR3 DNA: TGTGCCAGCAGTTACTCTAGGGGCAACTCCTACGAGCAGTACTTC. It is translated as CASSYSRGNSYEQYF.

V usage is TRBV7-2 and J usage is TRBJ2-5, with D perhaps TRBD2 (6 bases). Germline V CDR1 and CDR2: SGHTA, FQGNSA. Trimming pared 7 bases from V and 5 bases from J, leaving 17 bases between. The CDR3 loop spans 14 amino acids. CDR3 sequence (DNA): TGTGCCAGCACCCCCCCGACTAGGAAGGAGACCCAGTACTTC. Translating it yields CASTPPTRKETQYF.

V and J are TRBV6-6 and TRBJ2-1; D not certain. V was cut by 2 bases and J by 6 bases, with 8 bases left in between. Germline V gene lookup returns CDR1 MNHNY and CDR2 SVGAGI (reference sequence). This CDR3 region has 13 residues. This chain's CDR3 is CASSYGEGNEQFF. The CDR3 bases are TGTGCCAGCAGTTACGGGGAAGGCAATGAGCAGTTCTTC.

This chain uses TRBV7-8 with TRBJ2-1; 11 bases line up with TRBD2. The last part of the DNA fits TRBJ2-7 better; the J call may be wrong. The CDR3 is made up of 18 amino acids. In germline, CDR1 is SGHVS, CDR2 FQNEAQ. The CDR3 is CASSLVLAGGYIYNEQYF. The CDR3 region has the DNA TGTGCCAGCAGCTTAGTCCTAGCGGGGGGTTATATCTACAATGAGCAGTACTTC.